A single sample gave rise to the 29 T cell receptor beta chains below, sequenced in a study of cytomegalovirus exposure and HLA in healthy donors (dated by TCRdb to about 2017). The method was the immunoSEQ multiplex PCR assay. For the multiplex PCR, a mixture combining 60 forward primers for TCR Vbeta segments and 13 reverse primers for TCR Jbeta segments was used. TCRdb's version of the immuneACCESS table is confined to in-frame rearrangements and falls short of the full clone set. An unresolved V gene accounts for under half of the shortfall where checked; the remainder is of unknown origin. Here the sample has over 95,000 clones; roughly four fifths occur a single time. The ten largest clones add up to approximately 7.7% of the sample. The source material was PBMCs. The receptor set was obtained from a female donor in good health and CMV-seronegative.

V usage is TRBV4-1 and J usage is TRBJ2-5; D not certain. The CDR3 extends over 14 amino acids. Germline V gene data show CDR1 as MGHRA and CDR2 as YSYEKL. V was shortened by 11 bases and J by 5 bases, with 21 bases between the two germline ends. The CDR3 is CAAARGGPRETQYF. The CDR3 DNA is TGCGCCGCGGCCCGAGGCGGTCCAAGGGAGACCCAGTACTTC.

The chain carries TRBV5-4 and TRBJ1-2; D is ambiguous. CDR3 length: 12 amino acids. The germline V gene encodes CDR1 SGHNT and CDR2 YYREEE (reference sequence). V gave up 0 bases and J gave up 3 bases, with 3 bases separating them. CDR3 sequence: CASSLEHYGYTF. CDR3 bases: TGTGCCAGCAGCTTGGAGCACTATGGCTACACCTTC.

A few counts support this clone. The rearrangement links TRBV6-7 to TRBJ1-2; 7 bases agree with TRBD1. TRBV6-7 is known as an ORF, though its function is uncertain. This CDR3 region has 13 residues. J was trimmed by 8 bases and V by 4 bases; bases with no gene match: 7. CDR3 loop: CASSSDDRDGYTF. CDR3 DNA sequence: TGTGCCAGCAGTTCGGATGACAGGGACGGCTACACCTTC.

The gene calls are TRBV2 and TRBJ2-5, with 7 bases identical to TRBD2. The germline V gene has CDR1 SNHLY and CDR2 FYNNEI. CDR3 length equals 14 residues. The V gene end was trimmed by 4 bases and the J gene end by 5 bases; junction bases not matched to a gene: 7. In nucleotides, the CDR3 is TGTGCCAGCAGTGCTGGCGGGAGCTGGGAGACCCAGTACTTC. Translation gives CASSAGGSWETQYF.

The sample holds a few counts of this clone. This chain joins TRBV6-5 and TRBJ2-3; D is undetermined. This CDR3 comprises 15 residues. V lost 6 bases, J lost 0 bases, and 13 bases lay in between. The germline CDR1 and CDR2 sequences are MNHEY and SVGAGI. CDR3 protein: CASRLYETSTDTQYF. Written as DNA, the CDR3 is TGTGCCAGCAGATTATACGAAACTAGCACAGATACGCAGTATTTT.

A note on this clone: Given a much more abundant clone one base away, this may be a read error. This chain links TRBV11-1 with TRBJ1-1, with 7 bases fitting TRBD1. Germline loops: CDR1 SGHAT, CDR2 FQDESV (reference sequence). The CDR3 is 16 residues long. The CDR3 region is CSSSFRPTGLNTEAFF. The CDR3 DNA sequence: TGTTCCAGCAGCTTCCGCCCGACAGGGTTGAACACTGAAGCTTTCTTT. Complete variable domain (other parts from reference TRBV11-1 and TRBJ1-1): EAEVAQSPRYKITEKSQAVAFWCDPISGHATLYWYRQILGQGPELLVQFQDESVVDDSQLPKDRFSAERLKGVDSTLKIQPAELGDSAMYLCSSSFRPTGLNTEAFFGQGTRLTVV.

This clone was seen more than once but under ten times. The chain joins TRBV28 to TRBJ1-2; D gene ambiguous. V lost 4 bases, J lost 5 bases, and 2 bases lay in between. Germline CDR1 reads MDHEN; CDR2 reads SYDVKM. The CDR3 has 10 residues. The chain's CDR3 is CASSSYGYTF. DNA of the CDR3: TGTGCCAGCAGTTCTTATGGCTACACCTTC.

The V and J genes are TRBV5-6 and TRBJ1-5, with D tentatively TRBD1 (5 bases). The germline V gene encodes CDR1 SGHDT and CDR2 YYEEEE. CDR3 length: 18 amino acids. Trimming stripped 0 bases from V and 3 bases from J, with 19 bases between. CDR3 nucleotide sequence: TGTGCCAGCAGCTTGGGAGGAGGGGTTGGGGTGATCAATCAGCCCCAGCATTTT. Its protein product is CASSLGGGVGVINQPQHF.

The V gene is TRBV2, the J gene TRBJ2-1; D gene unclear. The germline V gene has CDR1 SNHLY and CDR2 FYNNEI. The CDR3 has 15 residues. V lost 4 bases and J 4 bases, leaving 14 bases between the germline ends. For the CDR3, the DNA is TGTGCCAGCAGTGGGGCAGGTCTCTCGTACAATGAGCAGTTCTTC. Translated, it gives CASSGAGLSYNEQFF. The whole variable domain, filled in from reference TRBV2 and TRBJ2-1, reads EPEVTQTPSHQVTQMGQEVILRCVPISNHLYFYWYRQILGQKVEFLVSFYNNEISEKSEIFDDQFSVERPDGSNFTLKIRSTKLEDSAMYFCASSGAGLSYNEQFFGPGTRLTVL.

The chain couples TRBV9 to TRBJ2-7; a possible D gene is TRBD1 (5 bases). In germline, CDR1 is SGDLS, CDR2 YYNGEE. The CDR3 length is 14 residues. Trimming pared 1 base from V and 3 bases from J, leaving 11 bases between. CDR3 coding DNA: TGTGCCAGCAGCGTACGGGCAGGGCGCTACGAGCAGTACTTC. Translation: CASSVRAGRYEQYF.

This clone appeared a single time. J is TRBJ2-1 and V is TRBV7-5; the D call of TRBD2 is as the table states it, not checked on the DNA. TRBV7-5 is assigned pseudogene status. This CDR3 has 13 amino acids. The CDR3 DNA is TGTGCCAGCAGCTCTAGCCCGGGGGTTGAGCAGTTCTTC. Its protein product is CASSSSPGVEQFF.

The chain uses TRBV5-1 and TRBJ2-1, with TRBD2 identical over 8 bases. V was clipped by 3 bases and J by 0 bases; unmatched bases: 14. The CDR3 is 19 amino acids. Looked up from germline, CDR1 is SGHRS and CDR2 is YFSETQ. The CDR3 DNA is TGCGCCAGCAGCTCTGAGGTGGTAGCGGGGCCCAGCTCCTACAATGAGCAGTTCTTC. This translates into CASSSEVVAGPSSYNEQFF.

The gene calls are TRBV5-1 and TRBJ2-5; TRBD1 might be the D (6 bases). The J call is in doubt because the DNA end fits TRBJ2-7 better. The length of the CDR3 is 14 residues. Per the germline V gene, CDR1 is SGHRS and CDR2 is YFSETQ. The CDR3 region is CASRRDMLSYEQYF. The CDR3 DNA reads TGCGCCAGCCGCAGGGACATGTTAAGTTACGAGCAGTACTTC.

Remarks on this clone: One end of the junction varies from germline; a read error may be responsible. This chain connects TRBV7-3 to TRBJ2-3, with 7 bases aligning to TRBD1. Germline V gene lookup returns CDR1 SGHTA and CDR2 FQGTGA. The CDR3 is made up of 12 amino acids. DNA for the CDR3: TGTGCCAGCAGCCTAACTACAGGGGAGCAGTATTTT. Amino acid sequence: CASSLTTGEQYF.

In this sample, this clone turned up a few times. The chain combines TRBV10-3 with TRBJ1-4; TRBD1 might be the D (5 bases). The V gene lost 2 bases and the J gene lost 6 bases, with 10 bases spanning the gap. Germline V gene data show CDR1 as ENHRY and CDR2 as SYGVKD. The CDR3 loop spans 14 amino acids. The CDR3 nucleotides read TGTGCCATCAGTGAGACAGGACCGCATGAAAAACTGTTTTTT. Its protein product is CAISETGPHEKLFF.

By share, this clone ranks as medium-sized. The chain combines TRBV9 with TRBJ2-7, with D possibly TRBD1 on 6 matching bases. V was shortened by 3 bases and J by 0 bases, with 13 bases between the two germline ends. There are 15 residues in the CDR3. Germline V gene data show CDR1 as SGDLS and CDR2 as YYNGEE. The DNA for the CDR3 is TGTGCCAGCAGCGGGACTTCAGGGGCCTCCTACGAGCAGTACTTC. Translation gives CASSGTSGASYEQYF.

The chain couples TRBV7-3 to TRBJ2-5, with TRBD2 as a possible D gene (5 bases). The CDR3 spans 14 residues. V shed 5 bases and J shed 5 bases, with 15 bases lying between them. Germline CDR1 reads SGHTA; CDR2 reads FQGTGA. The CDR3 DNA reads TGTGCCAGCAGCCCCGGCGGGCTGAAGGAGACCCAGTACTTC. Encoded protein: CASSPGGLKETQYF. Using reference TRBV7-3 and TRBJ2-5 for the parts outside the CDR3, the full variable domain is GAGVSQTPSNKVTEKGKYVELRCDPISGHTALYWYRQSLGQGPEFLIYFQGTGAADDSGLPNDRFFAVRPEGSVSTLKIQRTERGDSAVYLCASSPGGLKETQYFGPGTRLLVL.

The chain employs TRBV5-1 and TRBJ2-5; 9 positions agree with TRBD1. J was trimmed by 3 bases and V by 4 bases; bases with no gene match: 4. Germline V lookup: CDR1 SGHRS, CDR2 YFSETQ. The CDR3 has 14 residues. CDR3 sequence reads: CASSPRTGEETQYF. CDR3 bases: TGCGCCAGCAGCCCCAGGACAGGGGAAGAGACCCAGTACTTC.

V gene TRBV2 combines with J gene TRBJ2-2; a weak D match, TRBD1 (6 bases). The CDR3 is made up of 13 amino acids. The germline gives CDR1 SNHLY, CDR2 FYNNEI. The ends were cut back, 7 bases at V and 1 base at J, with 7 bases in the middle. The DNA of the CDR3 is TGTGCCAGCAACAGGGAGAACACCGGGGAGCTGTTTTTT. Translation: CASNRENTGELFF.

The chain recombines TRBV19 with TRBJ2-7; D is perhaps TRBD2 (5 bases). CDR3 size: 13 residues. V lost 7 bases and J lost 7, with 17 bases in between. Germline CDR1 reads LNHDA; CDR2 reads SQIVND (reference sequence). The CDR3 nucleotides read TGTGCCAGTACCCAAGTGCCGGGGTCGGAGCAGTACTTC. Amino acid sequence: CASTQVPGSEQYF.

This chain joins TRBV6-1 and TRBJ1-6; the match to TRBD1 covers 8 bases. Trimming cost V 7 bases and J 5 bases; bases outside gene matches: 7. CDR3 length equals 15 residues. CDR1 MNHNS and CDR2 SASEGT come from the germline V gene. The CDR3 DNA reads as TGTGCCAGCAAAACAGGGGGTTACCATAATTCACCCCTCCACTTT. This sequence encodes CASKTGGYHNSPLHF.

This clone was detected a few times. The CDR3 loop is CASSGSLYQPQHF. The DNA of the CDR3 is TGTGCCAGCAGTGGTTCCCTCTATCAGCCCCAGCATTTT. This chain uses TRBV2 with TRBJ1-5; D is undetermined. The CDR3 runs 13 residues. The V and J ends lost 4 bases and 5 bases respectively, with 9 bases between them. Germline V gene sequence: CDR1 SNHLY, CDR2 FYNNEI.

V gene TRBV21-1 combines with J gene TRBJ2-2; no check of the table's D call, TRBD1, against the DNA was made. TRBV21-1 corresponds to a pseudogene. CDR3 size: 17 residues. The CDR3 region has the DNA TGTGCCAGCAGCCATCGGCCGGGACAGGGGGCGATCGGGGAGCTGTTTTTT. It encodes CASSHRPGQGAIGELFF.

The V and J genes are TRBV7-2 and TRBJ1-4, with D perhaps matching TRBD1 (5 bases). V was pared by 5 bases and J by 4 bases, with 23 bases between. The CDR3 runs to 18 residues. Germline CDR1 reads SGHTA; CDR2 reads FQGNSA. CDR3 residues: CASSPDSSSGRSNEKLFF. The CDR3 DNA reads TGTGCCAGCAGCCCAGACAGTTCCTCCGGCCGCAGTAATGAAAAACTGTTTTTT. Full variable domain (remainder filled in from reference TRBV7-2 and TRBJ1-4): GAGVSQSPSNKVTEKGKDVELRCDPISGHTALYWYRQSLGQGLEFLIYFQGNSAPDKSGLPSDRFSAERTGGSVSTLTIQRTQQEDSAVYLCASSPDSSSGRSNEKLFFGSGTQLSVL.

This sequence joins TRBV28 and TRBJ2-1, with TRBD2 matching 10 bases. The CDR3 is 13 amino acids. Germline V lookup: CDR1 MDHEN, CDR2 SYDVKM. V lost 9 bases, J lost 6 bases, and 5 bases stayed unmatched. This CDR3 is CASLAGGRNEQFF. The CDR3 DNA sequence: TGTGCCAGTTTAGCGGGAGGTCGCAATGAGCAGTTCTTC.

V usage is TRBV30 and J usage is TRBJ2-1; 10 nucleotides agree with TRBD1. V dropped 5 bases and J dropped 4; count of bases not matched to a gene: 11. CDR3 size: 16 residues. Germline-derived CDR1 and CDR2 are GTSNPN and SVGIG (reference sequence). CDR3 region: CAWYLGQGRRYNEQFF. Here the CDR3 DNA reads TGTGCCTGGTACTTGGGACAGGGGAGGAGGTACAATGAGCAGTTCTTC. The whole variable domain, filled in from reference TRBV30 and TRBJ2-1, reads SQTIHQWPATLVQPVGSPLSLECTVEGTSNPNLYWYRQAAGRGLQLLFYSVGIGQISSEVPQNLSASRPQDRQFILSSKKLLLSDSGFYLCAWYLGQGRRYNEQFFGPGTRLTVL.

The chain is built from TRBV5-1 and TRBJ1-5; 9 positions agree with TRBD1. Germline V gives CDR1 SGHRS, CDR2 YFSETQ. The CDR3 sequence is 14 residues long. The J segment lost 6 bases and the V segment lost 5 bases, leaving 6 bases of the junction unmatched. Here the CDR3 reads CASRTGTGTQPQHF. The CDR3 DNA is TGCGCCAGCAGGACCGGGACAGGGACTCAGCCCCAGCATTTT.

This chain uses TRBV7-9 with TRBJ2-2, with 8 positions matching TRBD1. V trimming: 6 bases; J trimming: 5 bases; junction bases outside the gene matches: 14. The CDR3 spans 17 residues. The germline V gene encodes CDR1 SEHNR and CDR2 FQNEAQ (reference sequence). CDR3 nucleotides: TGTGCCAGCAGGCCAAAGGTGGGACAGGATCGTACCGGGGAGCTGTTTTTT. Protein sequence: CASRPKVGQDRTGELFF.

The J gene is TRBJ1-1, the V gene TRBV19; 9 nucleotides line up with TRBD1. V dropped 6 bases and J dropped 1; count of bases not matched to a gene: 9. This CDR3 spans 16 amino acids. From germline, CDR1 is LNHDA and CDR2 SQIVND (reference sequence). Here the CDR3 DNA reads TGTGCCAGTAGATCGGGACAGGGAGGTAGGAACACTGAAGCTTTCTTT. Its protein product is CASRSGQGGRNTEAFF.